This TCR beta chain appears in the sequencing data of a study of lymphopenia after photon versus proton radiotherapy. V lost 6 bases, J lost 1 base, and 8 bases stayed unmatched. There are 15 residues in the CDR3. Germline V gene sequence: CDR1 MNHNS, CDR2 SASEGT. Note on this clone: The antigen remains unidentified.

TCRdb's table, derived via immunoSEQ multiplex PCR, lists solely in-frame clones and lacks some. Seen here are roughly 30,000 clones, around 94% observed once, and the top ten hold about 0.66%. Broader study findings: Proton therapy kept repertoires fairly stable, unlike photons, which gained effector/memory cells. Oligoclonal CD8+ Temra expansion after nadir drove photon patients' diversity drop. Only patients who died were analyzed for survival; proton advantage is unproven. Larger post-nadir TCR diversity loss correlated inversely with survival in deceased patients.

The rearrangement uses TRBV6-1 and TRBJ1-1; 7 positions agree with TRBD1. The clonotype comes from a woman aged 45-65 years with cholangiocarcinoma. The source was peripheral blood, collected from a patient treated with photon-based radiotherapy. The CDR3 DNA follows: TGTGCCAGCAGCTCAGGGACAGCGCAGAACACTGAAGCTTTCTTT. Translation gives CASSSGTAQNTEAFF.